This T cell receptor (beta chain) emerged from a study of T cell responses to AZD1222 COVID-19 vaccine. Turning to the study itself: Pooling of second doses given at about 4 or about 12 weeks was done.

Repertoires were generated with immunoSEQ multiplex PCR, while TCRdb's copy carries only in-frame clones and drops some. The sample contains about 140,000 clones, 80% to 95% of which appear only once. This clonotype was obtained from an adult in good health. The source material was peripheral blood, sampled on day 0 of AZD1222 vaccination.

CDR3 protein: CATSRDSGSAVFHQPQHF. CDR3 DNA sequence: TGTGCCACCAGCAGAGATAGTGGTTCGGCAGTCTTTCACCAGCCCCAGCATTTT. The chain couples TRBV15 to TRBJ1-5, with unresolved D. Germline CDR1 LNHNV, CDR2 YYDKDF (reference sequence). V gave up 0 bases and J gave up 7 bases, with 22 bases separating them. The length of the CDR3 is 18 residues.